The 19 T cell receptor beta chains reported below all come from one sample, sequenced in a study of T cell changes during pregnancy in multiple sclerosis. Sequencing used immunoSEQ multiplex PCR; TCRdb keeps in-frame clones, though not all of them. This sample carries some 40,000 clones, roughly 90% of them seen once, and the ten largest clones take approximately 4%. The sample consisted of CD8+ T cells from peripheral blood mononuclear cells, taken in the first trimester of pregnancy. The receptor set was obtained from a female donor with multiple sclerosis, enrolled in a pregnancy study.

The chain has TRBV14 and TRBJ2-1; D gene ambiguous. CDR1 and CDR2 from the germline V gene are SGHDN and FVKESK. The CDR3 is made up of 16 amino acids. Between the trimmed V and J ends, which lost 1 base and 0 bases, there was a span of 10 bases. The chain's CDR3 is CASSQGRAHSYNEQFF. In DNA, the CDR3 is TGTGCCAGCAGCCAAGGGAGAGCCCACTCCTACAATGAGCAGTTCTTC.

The chain couples TRBV6-5 to TRBJ2-5, with no clear D. The CDR3 extends over 13 amino acids. Germline CDR1 reads MNHEY; CDR2 reads SVGAGI. V gave up 2 bases and J gave up 2 bases, with 6 bases separating them. The CDR3, as DNA: TGTGCCAGCAGTTACGTCCCGCAAGAGACCCAGTACTTC. The encoded protein is CASSYVPQETQYF.

This clone was seen just once. The V gene is TRBV7-9, the J gene TRBJ1-4; the D gene is possibly TRBD1 (6 bases). Trimming left V 8 bases short and J 11 bases short, with 18 bases between. This CDR3 comprises 13 residues. CDR1 and CDR2 (germline): SEHNR, FQNEAQ (reference sequence). CDR3 region: CASGRPPGDKLFF. Here the CDR3 DNA reads TGTGCCAGCGGGAGACCTCCAGGGGATAAACTGTTTTTT. Full variable domain (rest looked up from reference TRBV7-9 and TRBJ1-4): DTGVSQNPRHKITKRGQNVTFRCDPISEHNRLYWYRQTLGQGPEFLTYFQNEAQLEKSRLLSDRFSAERPKGSFSTLEIQRTEQGDSAMYLCASGRPPGDKLFFGSGTQLSVL.

The chain recombines TRBV27 with TRBJ1-5; D gene unclear. Germline loops: CDR1 MNHEY, CDR2 SMNVEV (reference sequence). Trimming took 0 bases from V and 0 from J, leaving 6 bases between them. The CDR3 totals 15 residues. The CDR3 nucleotides read TGTGCCAGCAGTTTATCGCCCTATAGCAATCAGCCCCAGCATTTT. Protein: CASSLSPYSNQPQHF.

The chain uses TRBV27 and TRBJ2-7, with a possible D match to TRBD2 (6 bases). Germline lookup yields CDR1 MNHEY and CDR2 SMNVEV (reference sequence). The CDR3 spans 15 residues. Trimming cost V 0 bases and J 2 bases, with 11 bases left between them. In DNA form, the CDR3 reads TGTGCCAGCAGTTTATCCGGAGGGATAACCTACGAGCAGTACTTC. This codes for CASSLSGGITYEQYF.

The gene calls are TRBV7-9 and TRBJ2-7; D might be TRBD2 (6 bases). Trimming removed 5 bases from V and 3 bases from J, with 23 bases in between. This CDR3 has 17 amino acids. Looked up from germline, CDR1 is SEHNR and CDR2 is FQNEAQ (reference sequence). This CDR3 is CASSSSRGTPSLYEQYF. As DNA, the CDR3 is TGTGCCAGCAGCAGTTCCCGCGGGACTCCGAGTCTCTACGAGCAGTACTTC.

The chain recombines TRBV27 with TRBJ2-5; TRBD2 matches at 13 bases. Germline assignment: CDR1 MNHEY and CDR2 SMNVEV (reference sequence). CDR3 length: 16 residues. J lost 1 base, V lost 6 bases, and 5 bases had no gene match. The CDR3 reads CASRALAGGTQETQYF. CDR3 sequence (DNA): TGTGCCAGCAGAGCACTAGCGGGGGGGACCCAAGAGACCCAGTACTTC.

This rearrangement joins TRBV6-4 to TRBJ2-1; maybe TRBD1 (7 bases). The CDR3 is 16 residues long. V was clipped by 6 bases and J by 2 bases, with 17 bases between them. Germline V gives CDR1 MRHNA, CDR2 SNTAGT. Written as DNA, the CDR3 is TGTGCCAGCAGCGAAGGAGGGGGCGAAACCTACAATGAGCAGTTCTTC. Its translation: CASSEGGGETYNEQFF.

This chain links TRBV18 with TRBJ2-7; 8 positions match TRBD1. This CDR3 spans 15 amino acids. V trimming: 3 bases; J trimming: 1 base; junction bases outside the gene matches: 5. CDR1 and CDR2 (germline): KGHSH, LQKENI. Here the CDR3 DNA reads TGTGCCAGCTCACCCCTGGACAGGGAATCCTACGAGCAGTACTTC. Its protein is CASSPLDRESYEQYF. The full variable domain, its missing parts supplied by reference TRBV18 and TRBJ2-7, is NAGVMQNPRHLVRRRGQEARLRCSPMKGHSHVYWYRQLPEEGLKFMVYLQKENIIDESGMPKERFSAEFPKEGPSILRIQQVVRGDSAAYFCASSPLDRESYEQYFGPGTRLTVT.

V is TRBV9 and J is TRBJ2-7, with D tentatively TRBD2 (6 bases). From germline, CDR1 is SGDLS and CDR2 YYNGEE. V dropped 3 bases and J dropped 5 bases, with 12 bases sitting between them. The CDR3 loop spans 13 amino acids. CDR3 region: CASSAIGGNEQYF. DNA for the CDR3: TGTGCCAGCAGCGCTATCGGGGGAAACGAGCAGTACTTC.

The chain recombines TRBV19 with TRBJ1-1, with D perhaps matching TRBD1 (5 bases). Trimming left V 4 bases short and J 2 bases short, with 14 bases between. CDR1 LNHDA and CDR2 SQIVND come from the germline V gene (reference sequence). CDR3 length equals 15 residues. For the CDR3, the DNA is TGTGCCAGTAGTAGGGCGGCGCAGGGAAACACTGAAGCTTTCTTT. The encoded protein is CASSRAAQGNTEAFF.

This clone has a single count. The chain links TRBV19 to TRBJ2-5; TRBD1 matches at 7 bases. There are 15 residues in the CDR3. Germline CDR1 is LNHDA and CDR2 is SQIVND (reference sequence). V shed 5 bases and J 1 base; nucleotides not matched to a gene: 7. CDR3 nucleotides: TGTGCCAGTAGTCCCCGGGGACAGAGCCAAGAGACCCAGTACTTC. Its translation is CASSPRGQSQETQYF.

V gene TRBV11-1 combines with J gene TRBJ1-1, with D perhaps TRBD1 (6 bases). Looked up from germline, CDR1 is SGHAT and CDR2 is FQDESV (reference sequence). The CDR3 loop spans 16 amino acids. The germline V and J ends were trimmed by 5 bases and 1 base, with 17 bases remaining between them. CDR3 DNA: TGTGCCAGCAGCCGACCAGGGGAGGGCGCGAACACTGAAGCTTTCTTT. Translated: CASSRPGEGANTEAFF.

The rearrangement links TRBV21-1 to TRBJ1-2; the table calls TRBD1, which could not be checked here. TRBV21-1 corresponds to a pseudogene. CDR3 size: 18 residues. CDR3 in amino acids: CASSKVHRVWMPRCGYTF. DNA for the CDR3: TGTGCCAGCAGCAAAGTTCACAGGGTCTGGATGCCACGCTGTGGCTACACCTTC.

This sequence joins TRBV9 and TRBJ2-5; 7 bases are shared with TRBD2. CDR1 and CDR2 (germline): SGDLS, YYNGEE. J was trimmed by 3 bases and V by 0 bases; bases with no gene match: 2. The CDR3 sequence is 14 residues long. This CDR3 is CASSVGLAEETQYF. CDR3 bases: TGTGCCAGCAGCGTAGGTCTAGCGGAAGAGACCCAGTACTTC.

This sequence joins TRBV7-2 and TRBJ1-2; D is uncertain. In germline, CDR1 is SGHTA, CDR2 FQGNSA. The V end lost 3 bases, the J end lost 6 bases, and 8 bases lay between the germline ends. The CDR3 is 12 amino acids. As DNA, the CDR3 is TGTGCCAGCAGCTTGCCCTCGGATGGCTACACCTTC. Encoded protein: CASSLPSDGYTF. The full variable domain, completed using reference TRBV7-2 and TRBJ1-2, is GAGVSQSPSNKVTEKGKDVELRCDPISGHTALYWYRQSLGQGLEFLIYFQGNSAPDKSGLPSDRFSAERTGGSVSTLTIQRTQQEDSAVYLCASSLPSDGYTFGSGTRLTVV.

The chain links TRBV19 to TRBJ2-7; 8 bases map to TRBD1. V lost 3 bases, J lost 4 bases, and 5 bases stayed unmatched. The CDR3 sequence is 14 residues long. The germline gives CDR1 LNHDA, CDR2 SQIVND (reference sequence). The CDR3 region has the DNA TGTGCCAGTAGTATTGGGACAGGAACTTACGAGCAGTACTTC. Its translation is CASSIGTGTYEQYF.

This chain links TRBV2 with TRBJ1-3; TRBD1 agrees at 7 bases. V dropped 4 bases and J dropped 0; count of bases not matched to a gene: 6. This CDR3 has 16 residues. Germline CDR1 is SNHLY and CDR2 is FYNNEI. CDR3 region: CASSVTGAHSGNTIYF. DNA of the CDR3: TGTGCCAGCAGTGTCACAGGGGCTCACTCTGGAAACACCATATATTTT.

The chain couples TRBV7-9 to TRBJ2-2; D ambiguous. With 0 bases removed from V and 7 bases from J, the gap between germline ends came to 3 bases. Germline values: CDR1 SEHNR, CDR2 FQNEAQ (reference sequence). The CDR3 has 12 residues. The CDR3 sequence is CASSLAYGELFF. The CDR3 DNA is TGTGCCAGCAGCTTAGCCTACGGGGAGCTGTTTTTT.